One sample yielded the 11 T cell receptor beta chains listed below, sequenced in a study of early T cells in non-severe SARS-CoV-2 infection. TCRdb called the 5' RACE reads again in MiXCR, with one record for every CDR3 protein. The sample yields roughly 80,000 distinct CDR3 sequences, 11% seen once. This specimen was whole blood, taken at baseline. The receptors stem from an adult who was a healthcare worker with PCR-confirmed SARS-CoV-2 infection or an uninfected control (not recorded which).

This clonotype was counted at least ten times. This chain joins TRBV4-3 and TRBJ1-4; no clear D gene. The CDR3 sequence is 15 residues long. Germline V CDR1 and CDR2: LGHNA, YSLEER. V was trimmed by 0 bases and J by 8 bases, leaving 13 bases between them. CDR3 nucleotide sequence: TGCGCCAGCAGCCAAGATGGGCCGGGGAAGGAAAAACTGTTTTTT. It encodes CASSQDGPGKEKLFF.

The chain employs TRBV6-1 and TRBJ2-1, with TRBD2 matching over 8 bases. Per germline, CDR1 MNHNS and CDR2 SASEGT. V dropped 1 base and J dropped 8; count of bases not matched to a gene: 13. There are 17 residues in the CDR3. The CDR3 DNA sequence: TGTGCCAGCAGTGAAGTGGAAGCGGGCGGGGGGCTGGATGAGCAGTTCTTC. Its translation: CASSEVEAGGGLDEQFF.

This clonotype has at least ten counts. Given the absence of the conserved phenylalanine or tryptophan at the CDR3 end, a read error is likely. The chain couples TRBV5-1 to TRBJ2-1; 7 bases are shared with TRBD1. CDR3 length: 16 residues. J lost 4 bases, V lost 4 bases, and 11 bases had no gene match. Germline V gene data show CDR1 as SGHRS and CDR2 as YFSETQ. The CDR3 protein is CASSSRQGRDYNEQFL. The CDR3 nucleotides read TGCGCCAGCAGCAGCCGACAGGGTAGAGATTACAATGAGCAGTTCCTC.

This clonotype was recorded a few times. The chain recombines TRBV13 with TRBJ2-7; D is ambiguous. V lost 4 bases and J lost 1, with 8 bases in between. CDR3 size: 13 residues. Germline V gene sequence: CDR1 PRHDT, CDR2 FYEKMQ (reference sequence). In nucleotides, the CDR3 is TGTGCCAGCAGCTCCACGGATTCCTACGAGCAGTACTTC. This sequence encodes CASSSTDSYEQYF.

On this clonotype itself: A junction end diverges from the germline sequence, so it may reflect a read error. The chain is built from TRBV7-2 and TRBJ1-1; tentatively, D is TRBD1 (5 bases). Germline V gene lookup returns CDR1 SGHTA and CDR2 FQGNSA. CDR3 length equals 14 residues. CDR3 sequence (DNA): TGTGCCAGCAACTTAGACGTGGGGGACACTGAAGCTTTCTTT. Protein product: CASNLDVGDTEAFF.

This clonotype was observed many times. The V and J genes are TRBV6-1 and TRBJ1-1; D not resolved. CDR3 size: 14 residues. V shed 3 bases and J shed 2 bases, with 10 bases lying between them. CDR1 and CDR2 from the germline V gene are MNHNS and SASEGT. This CDR3 reads CASSDRAANTEAFF. The CDR3 DNA is TGTGCCAGCAGTGATAGGGCAGCTAACACTGAAGCTTTCTTT.

The CDR3 spells CASSSDRGTEAFF. The CDR3 DNA is TGTGCCAGCAGCTCGGATAGGGGGACTGAAGCTTTCTTT. The chain recombines TRBV27 with TRBJ1-1; perhaps TRBD1 as D (6 bases). V was trimmed by 6 bases and J by 5 bases, leaving 13 bases between them. Germline V lookup: CDR1 MNHEY, CDR2 SMNVEV (reference sequence). This CDR3 region has 13 residues.

The table lists this clonotype with a few counts. The V gene is TRBV28, the J gene TRBJ1-2, with TRBD1 matching 7 bases. The CDR3 sequence is 13 residues long. V gave up 6 bases and J gave up 5 bases; unmatched junction bases: 6. Germline V gives CDR1 MDHEN, CDR2 SYDVKM. The CDR3: CASRLTGNYGYTF. The CDR3 nucleotides read TGTGCCAGCAGGTTGACAGGGAATTATGGCTACACCTTC.

The chain joins TRBV7-6 to TRBJ2-7; TRBD1 matches 8 bases. Germline CDR1 SGHVS, CDR2 FNYEAQ. The ends lost 5 bases at V and 4 bases at J; junction bases unmatched: 7. The CDR3 has 14 amino acids. CDR3 bases: TGTGCCAGCAGCCTTCGGGACAGGACGTACGAGCAGTACTTC. Protein product: CASSLRDRTYEQYF.

Ten or more counts support this clonotype. The gene calls are TRBV29-1 and TRBJ2-2; TRBD2 might be the D (6 bases). Trimming shortened V by 4 bases and J by 2 bases, and 14 bases separated the two germline ends. The CDR3 length is 15 residues. Germline V gene sequence: CDR1 SQVTM, CDR2 ANQGSEA. The CDR3 region is CSVGGRGSNTGELFF. CDR3 DNA sequence: TGCAGCGTTGGTGGGCGGGGATCCAACACCGGGGAGCTGTTTTTT.

Only a few counts were recorded for this clonotype. The genes are TRBV29-1 and TRBJ1-2; 7 nucleotides match TRBD1. The germline CDR1 and CDR2 sequences are SQVTM and ANQGSEA. This CDR3 is built from 12 residues. Trimming removed 7 bases from V and 8 bases from J; junction bases left unmatched: 10. The CDR3 loop is CSARQGSGGYTF. In DNA, the CDR3 is TGCAGCGCCCGACAGGGATCAGGCGGCTACACCTTC. Full variable domain (remainder filled in from reference TRBV29-1 and TRBJ1-2): SAVISQKPSRDICQRGTSLTIQCQVDSQVTMMFWYRQQPGQSLTLIATANQGSEATYESGFVIDKFPISRPNLTFSTLTVSNMSPEDSSIYLCSARQGSGGYTFGSGTRLTVV.